This T cell receptor beta chain was profiled in a study of blood T cell repertoires in COVID-19. Study background: Collection of acute and convalescent COVID-19 samples took place in the United States, Italy and Spain.

The CDR3 has 12 residues. Trimming shortened V by 0 bases and J by 11 bases, and 13 bases separated the two germline ends. The germline V gene has CDR1 GTSNPN and CDR2 SVGIG (reference sequence). In the original workflow: Quantification of nucleated cells was approximated via reference gene primer amplification. Measured with immunoSEQ multiplex PCR; TCRdb has only the in-frame clones, and not every one. From that table come the V and J calls and clone size; the DNA was used to work out D and trimming. The table has about 200,000 clones, 70% to 90% seen once. Material for sequencing was peripheral blood. The receptor was derived from a woman of 80 years or more with acute or convalescent COVID-19. V is TRBV30 and J is TRBJ1-2; maybe TRBD1 (5 bases). The CDR3: CAWSVTARGYTF. The CDR3 coding sequence is TGTGCCTGGAGTGTAACAGCAAGGGGTTACACCTTC.